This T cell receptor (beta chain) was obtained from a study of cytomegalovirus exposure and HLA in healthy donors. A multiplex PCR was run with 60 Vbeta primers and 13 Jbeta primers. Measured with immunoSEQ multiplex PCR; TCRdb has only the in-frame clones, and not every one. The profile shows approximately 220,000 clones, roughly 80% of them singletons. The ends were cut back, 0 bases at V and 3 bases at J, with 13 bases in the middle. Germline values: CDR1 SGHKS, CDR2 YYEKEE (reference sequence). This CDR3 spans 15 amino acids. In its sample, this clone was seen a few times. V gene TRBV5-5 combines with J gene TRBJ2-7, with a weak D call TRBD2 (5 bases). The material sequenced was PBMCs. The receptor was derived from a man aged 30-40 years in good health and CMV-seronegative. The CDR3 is CASSLGSGIGYEQYF. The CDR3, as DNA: TGTGCCAGCAGCTTGGGTTCGGGGATCGGCTACGAGCAGTACTTC.